These 6 T cell receptor beta chains came from one sample sequenced in a study of shared clonotypes between healthy human individuals. As defined, naive CD8 cells were CD45RO-negative and positively selected for CCR7, with terminally differentiated effector memory CD45RA+ cells excluded. The protocol was immunoSEQ multiplex PCR, while the TCRdb copy is restricted to in-frame clones and leaves out a portion. The data contain around 1.9 million clones, 85% to 95% of them seen just once; the ten biggest clones take up under 2%. The material sequenced was naive CD8+ T cells from PBMCs. The receptor set was obtained from a man aged 18 to 30 in good health. Some clones in this sample may be carry-over from other donors' samples.

The CDR3 sequence is CASSAGNQPQHF. CDR3 coding DNA: TGTGCCAGCAGTGCTGGAAACCAGCCCCAGCATTTT. This chain uses TRBV6-5 with TRBJ1-5; no clear D. Trimming removed 5 bases at V and 7 bases at J, with 9 bases between. The V gene's germline CDR1 is MNHEY and CDR2 SVGAGI. The CDR3 covers 12 residues.

The genes are TRBV5-8 and TRBJ2-1; D perhaps matches TRBD2 (6 bases). The ends were cut back, 4 bases at V and 6 bases at J, with 17 bases in the middle. Germline V gene lookup returns CDR1 SGHTS and CDR2 YDEGEE. The CDR3 has 15 residues. The CDR3 is CASSQGLPRGNEQFF. CDR3 nucleotides: TGTGCCAGCAGCCAGGGACTCCCTAGGGGCAATGAGCAGTTCTTC. Drawing the rest from reference TRBV5-8 and TRBJ2-1, the complete variable domain is EAGVTQSPTHLIKTRGQQATLRCSPISGHTSVYWYQQALGLGLQFLLWYDEGEERNRGNFPPRFSGRQFPNYSSELNVNALELEDSALYLCASSQGLPRGNEQFFGPGTRLTVL.

This clone showed up just a few times. The chain carries TRBV7-9 and TRBJ1-1; TRBD1 agrees at 8 bases. V gave up 5 bases and J gave up 4 bases; unmatched junction bases: 12. Germline V gives CDR1 SEHNR, CDR2 FQNEAQ (reference sequence). CDR3 length: 16 residues. In DNA, the CDR3 is TGTGCCAGCAGCACTCGGACAGGGCCAAAATTCACTGAAGCTTTCTTT. Residues: CASSTRTGPKFTEAFF.

There are a few counts of this clone. V and J are TRBV4-1 and TRBJ1-2; D is perhaps TRBD1 (5 bases). V was cut by 4 bases and J by 7 bases, with 10 bases left in between. Germline-derived CDR1 and CDR2 are MGHRA and YSYEKL. The length of the CDR3 is 12 residues. In nucleotides, the CDR3 is TGCGCCAGCAGCCCACCCCAGGGTGGCTACACCTTC. It is translated as CASSPPQGGYTF.

This rearrangement joins TRBV7-9 to TRBJ2-1; TRBD1 agrees at 7 bases. The length of the CDR3 is 16 residues. V gave up 5 bases and J gave up 2 bases; unmatched junction bases: 9. Germline values: CDR1 SEHNR, CDR2 FQNEAQ (reference sequence). The CDR3 sequence: CASSPQTGDAYNEQFF. CDR3 in DNA: TGTGCCAGCAGCCCGCAAACAGGGGATGCCTACAATGAGCAGTTCTTC. Combining the CDR3 with reference TRBV7-9 and TRBJ2-1 gives the whole variable domain DTGVSQNPRHKITKRGQNVTFRCDPISEHNRLYWYRQTLGQGPEFLTYFQNEAQLEKSRLLSDRFSAERPKGSFSTLEIQRTEQGDSAMYLCASSPQTGDAYNEQFFGPGTRLTVL.

This chain connects TRBV5-5 to TRBJ1-1; TRBD1 matches 8 bases. There are 14 residues in the CDR3. V was pared by 4 bases and J by 2 bases, with 4 bases of the junction left unmatched. The germline V gene has CDR1 SGHKS and CDR2 YYEKEE (reference sequence). CDR3 amino acids: CASSLDRVNTEAFF. CDR3 DNA: TGTGCCAGCAGCCTGGACAGGGTCAACACTGAAGCTTTCTTT.